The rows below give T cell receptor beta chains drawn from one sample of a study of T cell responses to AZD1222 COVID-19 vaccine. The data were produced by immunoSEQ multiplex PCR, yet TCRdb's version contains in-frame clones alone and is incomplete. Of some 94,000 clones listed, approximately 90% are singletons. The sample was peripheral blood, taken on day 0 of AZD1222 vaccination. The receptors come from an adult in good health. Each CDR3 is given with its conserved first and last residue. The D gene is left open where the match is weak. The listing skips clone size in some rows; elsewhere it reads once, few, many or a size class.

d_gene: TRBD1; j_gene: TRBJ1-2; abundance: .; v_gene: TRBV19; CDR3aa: CASSVTGGAYGYTF; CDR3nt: TGTGCCAGTAGTGTAACAGGGGGCGCCTATGGCTACACCTTC
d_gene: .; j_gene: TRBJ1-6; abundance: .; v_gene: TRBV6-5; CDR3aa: CASRPLSNSPLHF; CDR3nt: TGTGCCAGCAGACCCCTTTCAAATTCACCCCTCCACTTT
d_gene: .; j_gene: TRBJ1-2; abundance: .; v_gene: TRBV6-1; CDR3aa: CASSEASRQAGYGYTF; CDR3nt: TGTGCCAGCAGTGAAGCGAGCCGGCAGGCAGGCTATGGCTACACCTTC
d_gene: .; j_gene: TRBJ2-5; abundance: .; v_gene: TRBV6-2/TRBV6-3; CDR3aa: CASSYPGPETQYF; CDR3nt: TGTGCCAGCAGTTACCCCGGGCCAGAGACCCAGTACTTC
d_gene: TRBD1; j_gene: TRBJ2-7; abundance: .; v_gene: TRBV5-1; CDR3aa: CASRPVGQGGNSYEQYF; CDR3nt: TGCGCCAGCAGGCCCGTCGGACAGGGCGGTAATTCCTACGAGCAGTACTTC
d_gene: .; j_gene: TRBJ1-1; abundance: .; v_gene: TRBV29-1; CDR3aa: CSVGTRAGEAFF; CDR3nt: TGCAGCGTTGGAACCAGGGCGGGGGAAGCTTTCTTT
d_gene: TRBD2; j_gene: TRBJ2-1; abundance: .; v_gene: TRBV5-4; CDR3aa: CASSIAGGIYNEQFF; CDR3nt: TGTGCCAGCAGCATAGCGGGGGGGATCTACAATGAGCAGTTCTTC
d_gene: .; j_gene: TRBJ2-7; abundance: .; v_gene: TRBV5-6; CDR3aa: CASSLGAGTSYEQYF; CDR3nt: TGTGCCAGCAGCTTGGGAGCTGGGACGTCCTACGAGCAGTACTTC
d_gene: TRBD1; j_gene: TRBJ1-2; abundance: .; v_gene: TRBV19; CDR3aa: CASSIDRGQGYGYTF; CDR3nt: TGTGCCAGTAGTATAGATCGCGGACAGGGCTATGGCTACACCTTC
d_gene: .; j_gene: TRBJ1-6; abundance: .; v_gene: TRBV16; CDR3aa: CASSQTRAGSPLHF; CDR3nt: TGTGCCAGCAGCCAAACCCGGGCGGGTTCACCCCTCCACTTT
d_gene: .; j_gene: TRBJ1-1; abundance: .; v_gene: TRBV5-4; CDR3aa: CASSLDWGPVNTEAFF; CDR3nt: TGTGCCAGCAGCTTGGACTGGGGGCCGGTGAACACTGAAGCTTTCTTT
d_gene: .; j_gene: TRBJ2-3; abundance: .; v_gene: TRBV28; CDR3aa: CASNRENTDTQYF; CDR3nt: TGTGCCAGCAATCGGGAGAACACAGATACGCAGTATTTT
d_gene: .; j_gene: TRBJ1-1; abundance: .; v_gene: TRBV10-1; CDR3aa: CASSESEEMNTEAFF; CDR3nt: TGCGCCAGCAGTGAGTCGGAAGAAATGAACACTGAAGCTTTCTTT
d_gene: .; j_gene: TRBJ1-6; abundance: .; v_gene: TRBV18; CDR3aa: CASSPTRVLYNSPLHF; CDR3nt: TGTGCCAGCTCACCGACGCGAGTCCTCTATAATTCACCCCTCCACTTT
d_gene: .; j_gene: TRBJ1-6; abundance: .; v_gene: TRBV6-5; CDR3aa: CASSVTGEYNSPLHF; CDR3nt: TGTGCCAGCAGCGTGACCGGGGAGTATAATTCACCCCTCCACTTT
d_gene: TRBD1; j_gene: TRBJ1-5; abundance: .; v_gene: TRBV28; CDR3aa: CASRFDRGGNQPQHF; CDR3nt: TGTGCCAGCAGATTCGACAGGGGCGGCAATCAGCCCCAGCATTTT
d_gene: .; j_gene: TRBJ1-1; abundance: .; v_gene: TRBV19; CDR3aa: CASSIGVQNTEAFF; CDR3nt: TGTGCCAGTAGTATAGGAGTCCAGAACACTGAAGCTTTCTTT
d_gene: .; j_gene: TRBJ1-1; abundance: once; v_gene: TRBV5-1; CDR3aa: CASSFTQGATEAFF; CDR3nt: TGCGCCAGCAGCTTTACACAGGGAGCCACTGAAGCTTTCTTT
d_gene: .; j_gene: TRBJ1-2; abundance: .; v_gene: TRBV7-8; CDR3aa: CASSLSIGEGGANTF; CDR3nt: TGTGCCAGCAGCTTATCCATCGGGGAGGGAGGAGCGAACACCTTC
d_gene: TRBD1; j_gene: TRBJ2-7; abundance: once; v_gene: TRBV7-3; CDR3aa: CASSSTDRGEQYF; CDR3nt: TGTGCCAGCAGCTCTACAGACAGGGGCGAGCAGTACTTC
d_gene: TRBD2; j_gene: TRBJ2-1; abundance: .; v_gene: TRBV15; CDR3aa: CATSVGTSGGWATNEQFF; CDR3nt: TGTGCCACCAGCGTCGGGACTAGCGGGGGGTGGGCCACCAATGAGCAGTTCTTC
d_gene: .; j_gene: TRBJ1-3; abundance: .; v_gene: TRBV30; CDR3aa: CAWSPDYGNTIYF; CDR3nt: TGTGCCTGGAGCCCAGATTATGGAAACACCATATATTTT
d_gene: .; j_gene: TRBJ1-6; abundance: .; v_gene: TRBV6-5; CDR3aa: CASSNRNSPLHF; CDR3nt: TGTGCCAGCAGTAACAGGAATTCACCCCTCCACTTT
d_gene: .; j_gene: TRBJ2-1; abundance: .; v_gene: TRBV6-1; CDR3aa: CASSEVRNEQFF; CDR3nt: TGTGCCAGCAGTGAGGTTCGCAATGAGCAGTTCTTC
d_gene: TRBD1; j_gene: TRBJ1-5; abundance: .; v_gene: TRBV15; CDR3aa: CATSRDHPTRRQGGQQPQHF; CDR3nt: TGTGCCACCAGCAGAGATCACCCTACTCGCCGACAGGGGGGTCAGCAGCCCCAGCATTTT
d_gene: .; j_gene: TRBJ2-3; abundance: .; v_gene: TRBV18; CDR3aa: CASSPIPQNTDTQYF; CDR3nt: TGTGCCAGCTCACCTATACCGCAAAACACAGATACGCAGTATTTT
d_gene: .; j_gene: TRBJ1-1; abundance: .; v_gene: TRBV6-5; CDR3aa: CASSWGAGNTEAFF; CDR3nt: TGTGCCAGCAGTTGGGGTGCAGGGAACACTGAAGCTTTCTTT
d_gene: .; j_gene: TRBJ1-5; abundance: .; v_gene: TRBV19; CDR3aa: CASRLRGLGNQPQHF; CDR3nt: TGTGCCAGTAGACTCAGGGGACTCGGCAATCAGCCCCAGCATTTT
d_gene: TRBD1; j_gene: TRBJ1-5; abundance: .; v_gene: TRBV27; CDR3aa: CASSQGQGVYSNQPQHF; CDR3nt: TGTGCCAGCAGTCAAGGACAGGGAGTTTATAGCAATCAGCCCCAGCATTTT
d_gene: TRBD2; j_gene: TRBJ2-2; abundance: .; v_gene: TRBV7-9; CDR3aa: CASSFPAWASGTNTGELFF; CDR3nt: TGTGCCAGCAGCTTCCCCGCTTGGGCTAGCGGGACTAACACCGGGGAGCTGTTTTTT
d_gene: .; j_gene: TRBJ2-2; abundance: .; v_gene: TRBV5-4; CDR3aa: CASSRPALGDTGELFF; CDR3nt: TGTGCCAGCAGCCGTCCGGCCTTAGGGGACACCGGGGAGCTGTTTTTT
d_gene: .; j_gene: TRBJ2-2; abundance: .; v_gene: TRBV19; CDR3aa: CASSIARNTGELFF; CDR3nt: TGTGCCAGTAGTATCGCCAGGAACACCGGGGAGCTGTTTTTT
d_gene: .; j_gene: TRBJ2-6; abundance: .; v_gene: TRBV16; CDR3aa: CASSPLFESNVLTF; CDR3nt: TGTGCCAGCAGCCCGCTTTTTGAGTCCAACGTCCTGACTTTC
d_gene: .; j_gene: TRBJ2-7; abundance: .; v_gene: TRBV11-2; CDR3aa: CASSLYGENYEQYF; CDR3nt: TGTGCCAGCAGCTTATACGGCGAGAACTACGAGCAGTACTTC
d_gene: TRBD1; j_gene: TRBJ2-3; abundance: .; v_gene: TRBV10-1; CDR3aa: CARKGQGTDTQYF; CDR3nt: TGCGCCCGGAAAGGACAGGGCACAGATACGCAGTATTTT
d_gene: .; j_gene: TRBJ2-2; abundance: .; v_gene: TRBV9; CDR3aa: CASSVVSGGGGELFF; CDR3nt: TGTGCCAGCAGCGTAGTCTCAGGAGGTGGCGGGGAGCTGTTTTTT
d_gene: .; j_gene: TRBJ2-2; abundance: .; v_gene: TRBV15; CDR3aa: CATSITETGELFF; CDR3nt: TGTGCCACCAGCATCACGGAGACCGGGGAGCTGTTTTTT
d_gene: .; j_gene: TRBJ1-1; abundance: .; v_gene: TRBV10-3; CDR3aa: CAISDPGQNAEAFF; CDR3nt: TGTGCCATCAGTGATCCAGGTCAAAACGCTGAAGCTTTCTTT
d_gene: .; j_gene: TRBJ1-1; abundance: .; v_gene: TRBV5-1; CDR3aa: CASSLSGIPGHTEAFF; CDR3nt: TGCGCCAGCAGCCTGTCCGGGATCCCTGGGCACACTGAAGCTTTCTTT
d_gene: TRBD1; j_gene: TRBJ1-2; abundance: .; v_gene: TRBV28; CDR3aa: CASSFSGAGTGEYGYTF; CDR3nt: TGTGCCAGCAGTTTTTCGGGGGCCGGGACAGGGGAATATGGCTACACCTTC
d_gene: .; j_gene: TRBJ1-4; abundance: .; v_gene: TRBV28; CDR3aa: CATTDGTQNEKLFF; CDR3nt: TGTGCCACTACAGATGGGACACAGAATGAAAAACTGTTTTTT
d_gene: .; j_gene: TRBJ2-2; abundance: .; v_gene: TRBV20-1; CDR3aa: CSAAGTGELFF; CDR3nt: TGCAGTGCTGCGGGGACCGGGGAGCTGTTTTTT
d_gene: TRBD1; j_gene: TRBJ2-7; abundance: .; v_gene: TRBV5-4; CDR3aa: CASSYSTGGHEQYF; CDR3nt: TGTGCCAGCAGCTATTCTACAGGGGGACACGAGCAGTACTTC
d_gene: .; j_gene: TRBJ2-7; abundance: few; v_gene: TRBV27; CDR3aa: CASTGTIPYEQYF; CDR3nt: TGTGCCAGTACCGGGACAATTCCCTACGAGCAGTACTTC
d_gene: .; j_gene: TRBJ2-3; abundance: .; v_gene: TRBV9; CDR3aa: CASSVGVQADTQYF; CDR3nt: TGTGCCAGCAGCGTAGGTGTACAGGCAGATACGCAGTATTTT
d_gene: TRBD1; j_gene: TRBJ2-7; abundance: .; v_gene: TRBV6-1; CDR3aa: CASSEEGTGGYEQYF; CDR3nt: TGTGCCAGCAGTGAAGAAGGGACAGGGGGCTACGAGCAGTACTTC
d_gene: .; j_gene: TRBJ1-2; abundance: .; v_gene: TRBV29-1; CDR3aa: CSVERGNGYTF; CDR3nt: TGCAGCGTTGAAAGGGGTAATGGCTACACCTTC
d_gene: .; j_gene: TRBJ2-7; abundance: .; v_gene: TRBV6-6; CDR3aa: CASSRRQVGLGAYEQYF; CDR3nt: TGTGCCAGCAGTCGCCGCCAGGTTGGTCTCGGCGCCTACGAGCAGTACTTC
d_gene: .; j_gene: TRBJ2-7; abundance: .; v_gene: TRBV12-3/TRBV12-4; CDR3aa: CASSLGRMNEQYF; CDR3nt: TGTGCCAGCAGTTTGGGTAGGATGAACGAGCAGTACTTC
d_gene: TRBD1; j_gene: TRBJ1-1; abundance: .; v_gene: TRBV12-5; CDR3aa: CASGLRTGAEAFF; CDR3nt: TGTGCTAGTGGACTCAGGACAGGTGCTGAAGCTTTCTTT
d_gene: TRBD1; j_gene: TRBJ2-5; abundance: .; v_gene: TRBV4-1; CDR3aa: CASGTAVQETQYF; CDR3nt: TGCGCCAGTGGGACAGCCGTCCAGGAGACCCAGTACTTC
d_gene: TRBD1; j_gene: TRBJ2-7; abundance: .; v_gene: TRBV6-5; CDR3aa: CASRLRQGSYEQYF; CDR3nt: TGTGCCAGTCGACTTCGACAGGGTTCCTACGAGCAGTACTTC
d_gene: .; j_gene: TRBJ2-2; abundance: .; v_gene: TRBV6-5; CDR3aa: CASSYSGRGNTGELFF; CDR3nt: TGTGCCAGCAGTTACTCCGGCAGGGGGAACACCGGGGAGCTGTTTTTT
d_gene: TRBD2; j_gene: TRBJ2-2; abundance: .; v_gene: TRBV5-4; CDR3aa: CASSSQRGRAGELFF; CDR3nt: TGTGCCAGCAGCTCACAGCGGGGTCGGGCCGGGGAGCTGTTTTTT
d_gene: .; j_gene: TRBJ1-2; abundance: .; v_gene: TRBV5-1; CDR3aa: CASSPAGEGYGYTF; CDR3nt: TGCGCCAGCAGCCCGGCCGGGGAGGGCTATGGCTACACCTTC
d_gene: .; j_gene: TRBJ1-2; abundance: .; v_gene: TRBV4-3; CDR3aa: CASSQGRADGYGYTF; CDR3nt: TGCGCCAGCAGCCAAGGGCGAGCGGACGGCTATGGCTACACCTTC
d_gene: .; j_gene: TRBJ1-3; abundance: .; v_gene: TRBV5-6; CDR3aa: CASSLRRSGNTIYF; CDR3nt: TGTGCCAGCAGCTTGCGGCGCTCTGGAAACACCATATATTTT